These 18 T cell receptor beta chains originate from one sample sequenced in a study of blood T cell repertoires in COVID-19. Repertoires were generated with immunoSEQ multiplex PCR, while TCRdb's copy carries only in-frame clones and drops some. This sample has 85,000 to 120,000 clones, with 85% to 90% found just once. The specimen was peripheral blood. These receptor sequences come from a man aged 45-65 years with active or convalescent COVID-19.

The chain has TRBV6-6 and TRBJ1-4, with 10 nucleotides matching TRBD1. V shed 6 bases, J shed 8 bases, and the junction held 9 bases outside the gene matches. The germline V gene has CDR1 MNHNY and CDR2 SVGAGI (reference sequence). The CDR3 is made up of 15 amino acids. CDR3 amino acids: CASRSPGQGWEKLFF. The CDR3 nucleotides are TGTGCCAGCAGATCACCGGGACAGGGGTGGGAAAAACTGTTTTTT.

The V gene is TRBV10-3, the J gene TRBJ1-1, with D maybe TRBD1 (5 bases). V lost 2 bases and J 6 bases, leaving 16 bases between the germline ends. From germline, CDR1 is ENHRY and CDR2 SYGVKD. This CDR3 is built from 15 residues. The CDR3 DNA reads TGTGCCATCAGTGAGGGACAAACGGACACTGCTGAAGCTTTCTTT. Translating it yields CAISEGQTDTAEAFF.

The V and J genes are TRBV7-9 and TRBJ1-6; 7 nucleotides agree with TRBD1. With 5 bases clipped from V and 10 bases from J, the junction kept 8 bases outside the gene matches. The CDR3 runs to 14 residues. The germline CDR1 and CDR2 sequences are SEHNR and FQNEAQ (reference sequence). This chain's CDR3 is CASSPQTGPSPLHF. The DNA for the CDR3 is TGTGCCAGCAGCCCTCAGACAGGGCCCTCACCCCTCCACTTT. Full variable domain (rest looked up from reference TRBV7-9 and TRBJ1-6): DTGVSQNPRHKITKRGQNVTFRCDPISEHNRLYWYRQTLGQGPEFLTYFQNEAQLEKSRLLSDRFSAERPKGSFSTLEIQRTEQGDSAMYLCASSPQTGPSPLHFGNGTRLTVT.

For this clone: Because the CDR3's place on the DNA is in doubt, the DNA is left out and the CDR3 is given as listed by TCRdb. The rearrangement joins TRBV29-1 to TRBJ2-2; the DNA was not used to check the table's D call, TRBD2. A total of 14 residues make up the CDR3, ends included. Germline lookup yields CDR1 SQVTM and CDR2 ANQGSEA. CDR3 in amino acids: CSVGPGANTGELFF.

The chain joins TRBV6-4 to TRBJ1-1; TRBD1 is a possible D gene (5 bases). The CDR3 contains 19 residues. Trimming cost V 2 bases and J 0 bases, with 22 bases left between them. Germline-derived CDR1 and CDR2 are MRHNA and SNTAGT. CDR3 DNA: TGTGCCAGCAGTGACGCCATAAGTCTCGGCGACAGAATGAACACTGAAGCTTTCTTT. Protein sequence: CASSDAISLGDRMNTEAFF.

The rearrangement joins TRBV6-2 or TRBV6-3 to TRBJ1-2; possibly TRBD1 for D (6 bases). Germline V CDR1 and CDR2: MNHEY, SVGEGT. The CDR3 extends over 14 amino acids. Trimming cost V 2 bases and J 3 bases, with 10 bases left between them. CDR3 region: CASSYNRDYYGYTF. For the CDR3, the DNA is TGTGCCAGCAGTTACAACAGGGATTACTATGGCTACACCTTC.

The gene calls are TRBV24-1 and TRBJ2-5; D possibly corresponds to TRBD1 (6 bases). Germline CDR1 reads KGHDR; CDR2 reads SFDVKD. CDR3 length: 16 amino acids. The ends were cut back, 4 bases at V and 2 bases at J, with 16 bases in the middle. CDR3 residues: CATSDPRDIPQETQYF. In DNA, the CDR3 is TGTGCCACCAGTGACCCCCGGGACATCCCTCAAGAGACCCAGTACTTC.

The chain combines TRBV7-8 with TRBJ1-2; 9 nucleotides line up with TRBD1. J gave up 6 bases and V 1 base, and 3 bases lay outside the gene matches. Germline V gene lookup returns CDR1 SGHVS and CDR2 FQNEAQ. The CDR3 sequence is 14 residues long. The CDR3 region is CASSLGDRADGYTF. In DNA form, the CDR3 reads TGTGCCAGCAGCTTAGGGGACAGGGCCGATGGCTACACCTTC.

This chain uses TRBV10-2 with TRBJ2-2; tentatively, D is TRBD2 (6 bases). Between the trimmed V and J ends, which lost 4 bases and 6 bases, there was a span of 9 bases. Germline values: CDR1 WSHSY, CDR2 SAAADI. This CDR3 has 13 residues. CDR3 in amino acids: CASSGLGAGELFF. CDR3 sequence (DNA): TGCGCCAGCAGTGGACTAGGTGCCGGGGAGCTGTTTTTT.

V gene TRBV7-7 combines with J gene TRBJ2-1, with D maybe TRBD2 (5 bases). The CDR3 loop spans 14 amino acids. Trimming pared 4 bases from V and 0 bases from J, leaving 7 bases between. Germline assignment: CDR1 SSHAT and CDR2 FNYEAQ (reference sequence). The CDR3 reads CASSSGSSYNEQFF. The CDR3 DNA sequence: TGTGCCAGCAGCTCTGGGAGCTCCTACAATGAGCAGTTCTTC.

This chain joins TRBV12-3 or TRBV12-4 and TRBJ2-1, with a weak D call TRBD1 (6 bases). Deletions cut 7 bases from V and 8 bases from J, with 9 bases between. This CDR3 spans 11 amino acids. The CDR3 loop reads CASNAGDEQFF. CDR3 DNA sequence: TGTGCCAGCAATGCAGGGGATGAGCAGTTCTTC.

The chain employs TRBV19 and TRBJ1-5; D ambiguous. This CDR3 spans 13 amino acids. CDR1 is LNHDA, CDR2 SQIVND, per germline (reference sequence). Trimming removed 5 bases from V and 3 bases from J, with 8 bases in between. CDR3 bases: TGTGCCAGTAGTGGGCAGATCAATCAGCCCCAGCATTTT. It specifies CASSGQINQPQHF.

This sequence joins TRBV24-1 and TRBJ2-7; 11 nucleotides match TRBD1. The CDR3 consists of 17 residues. Trimming cost V 0 bases and J 1 base; bases outside gene matches: 4. CDR1 is KGHDR and CDR2 is SFDVKD in the germline V gene. CDR3 region: CATSDLLWDRGSYEQYV. The CDR3, as DNA: TGTGCCACCAGTGATTTGCTGTGGGACAGGGGGTCCTACGAGCAGTACGTC.

The DNA for the CDR3 is TGTGCCAGCAGACCGTCTGGCGGGGAGGCTGGCTACACCTTC. It yields the protein CASRPSGGEAGYTF. The genes are TRBV27 and TRBJ1-2; D unclear. CDR1 is MNHEY and CDR2 is SMNVEV in the germline V gene (reference sequence). The CDR3 contains 14 residues. With 6 bases removed from V and 7 bases from J, the gap between germline ends came to 18 bases.

The CDR3 DNA is TGTGCCAGCTCACACCGGGACAACCTCTACGAGCAGTACGTC. Translated: CASSHRDNLYEQYV. The chain recombines TRBV18 with TRBJ2-7; D perhaps matches TRBD1 (6 bases). Trimming took off 4 bases at V and 3 bases at J, with 13 bases between the two ends. CDR1 and CDR2 from the germline V gene are KGHSH and LQKENI. The CDR3 is made up of 14 amino acids.

This chain joins TRBV5-6 and TRBJ2-2; 8 bases are shared with TRBD1. The germline CDR1 and CDR2 sequences are SGHDT and YYEEEE. J was trimmed by 5 bases and V by 0 bases; bases with no gene match: 9. This CDR3 is built from 17 residues. CDR3 in DNA: TGTGCCAGCAGCTTGGCTCAGGGGGCTTTCGGGACCGGGGAGCTGTTTTTT. Amino acids: CASSLAQGAFGTGELFF.

This chain links TRBV19 with TRBJ2-5; D may be TRBD1 (5 bases). CDR3 length: 15 residues. The germline V and J ends were trimmed by 4 bases and 0 bases, with 12 bases remaining between them. Germline assignment: CDR1 LNHDA and CDR2 SQIVND (reference sequence). The CDR3: CASSSPQGNQETQYF. The CDR3 DNA sequence: TGTGCCAGTAGTAGCCCCCAGGGTAACCAAGAGACCCAGTACTTC.

This chain joins TRBV14 and TRBJ2-1; 11 bases match TRBD1. The ends lost 2 bases at V and 3 bases at J; junction bases unmatched: 9. The CDR3 runs 18 residues. CDR1 and CDR2 from the germline V gene are SGHDN and FVKESK. The CDR3 DNA reads as TGTGCCAGCAGCCAAACAATCGGGACAGGGGGATACTACAATGAGCAGTTCTTC. It codes for CASSQTIGTGGYYNEQFF. Together with reference TRBV14 and TRBJ2-1, the CDR3 gives the full variable domain: EAGVTQFPSHSVIEKGQTVTLRCDPISGHDNLYWYRRVMGKEIKFLLHFVKESKQDESGMPNNRFLAERTGGTYSTLKVQPAELEDSGVYFCASSQTIGTGGYYNEQFFGPGTRLTVL.